Each of the 25 T cell receptor beta chains below was sequenced from the same sample in a study of regulatory T cells in long-lasting Graves disease. Arm-PCR of CDR3 regions and iRepertoire HTBI primers were the basis on which TCR beta libraries were built. A single record per CDR3 protein comes from TCRdb applying MiXCR to the multiplex PCR reads. The data hold around 400,000 distinct CDR3 sequences, with roughly 24% observed a single time. The time point here: persistent/refractory GD, antithyroid drugs over 5 years with positive TRAb. Making the TCR library involved RNA that had been extracted from PBMCs. The sample in question was peripheral blood mononuclear cells (PBMCs), obtained when the disease was refractory, from a patient treated with antithyroid drugs. Every receptor here comes from a woman in her forties with Graves disease.

The rearrangement joins TRBV28 to TRBJ2-1; D is unclear. Germline CDR1 MDHEN, CDR2 SYDVKM. The germline V and J ends were trimmed by 2 bases and 0 bases, with 11 bases remaining between them. The CDR3 totals 16 residues. The CDR3 protein is CASSLVYLSSYNEQFF. In DNA, the CDR3 is TGTGCCAGCAGTTTAGTATACTTGAGCTCCTACAATGAGCAGTTCTTC.

For this clonotype: A far bigger clonotype differs at one base, so this is likely a read error. This chain connects TRBV6-9 to TRBJ1-5; 9 bases align to TRBD1. The germline gives CDR1 MNHGY, CDR2 SVAAGI. The CDR3 loop spans 16 amino acids. CDR3 sequence: CASSLPTGGGNQPRHF. In DNA, the CDR3 is TGTGCCAGCAGTTTACCGACAGGGGGTGGCAATCAGCCCCGGCATTTT.

This clonotype was observed many times. The chain recombines TRBV12-3 or TRBV12-4 with TRBJ2-4; 7 positions agree with TRBD2. V was clipped by 3 bases and J by 6 bases; unmatched bases: 11. The CDR3 length is 16 residues. Written as DNA, the CDR3 is TGTGCCAGCAGTTTCCCCCTCCGGCGGGAGAGAAACATTCAGTACTTC. Translating gives CASSFPLRRERNIQYF.

This chain connects TRBV5-1 to TRBJ2-7, with TRBD2 as a possible D gene (7 bases). The CDR3 extends over 16 amino acids. The germline gives CDR1 SGHRS, CDR2 YFSETQ. The germline V and J ends were trimmed by 1 base and 3 bases, with 17 bases remaining between them. The CDR3 bases are TGCGCCAGCAGCTTGATGGGGGGCGGGAGTTACTACGAGCAGTACTTC. This codes for CASSLMGGGSYYEQYF.

A few counts support this clonotype. The CDR3 bases are TGTGCCACCAGCAGAGATCTCAGCGGGAGCTCCTACAATGAGCAGTTCTTC. Protein: CATSRDLSGSSYNEQFF. This chain connects TRBV15 to TRBJ2-1, with TRBD2 identical over 8 bases. J gave up 0 bases and V 0 bases, and 4 bases lay outside the gene matches. From germline, CDR1 is LNHNV and CDR2 YYDKDF (reference sequence). The CDR3 runs 17 residues.

The genes are TRBV28 and TRBJ2-3, with TRBD2 identical over 8 bases. Germline V gene sequence: CDR1 MDHEN, CDR2 SYDVKM. Trimming took 6 bases from V and 3 from J; bases not matched to a gene: 8. The CDR3 length is 15 residues. CDR3 nucleotides: TGTGCCAGCAGCGGAGCGGGAGTGGGGACAGATACGCAGTATTTT. Its translation: CASSGAGVGTDTQYF.

V and J are TRBV2 and TRBJ2-1; 7 bases agree with TRBD1. Germline CDR1 SNHLY, CDR2 FYNNEI. The CDR3 runs to 13 residues. V lost 6 bases and J lost 10; bases outside the gene matches: 9. CDR3 amino acids: CASSPDRAEEQFF. CDR3 coding DNA: TGTGCCAGCAGCCCCGACAGGGCGGAAGAGCAGTTCTTC.

The rearrangement links TRBV19 to TRBJ1-2; possible D gene TRBD1, 5 bases. From germline, CDR1 is LNHDA and CDR2 SQIVND (reference sequence). The V end was cut by 5 bases, the J end by 4 bases, with 17 bases between. The length of the CDR3 is 15 residues. This CDR3 is CASSYNRQAFYGYTF. The DNA for the CDR3 is TGTGCCAGTAGTTACAACAGGCAAGCGTTCTATGGCTACACCTTC.

This clonotype was observed a few times. This chain links TRBV19 with TRBJ2-7; TRBD1 matches 7 bases. Trimming removed 3 bases from V and 7 bases from J; junction bases left unmatched: 9. There are 14 residues in the CDR3. The germline V gene has CDR1 LNHDA and CDR2 SQIVND (reference sequence). CDR3 DNA: TGTGCCAGTAGTATGGGCAGGGGGACGGGGGAGCAGTACTTC. Translated, it gives CASSMGRGTGEQYF.

The J gene is TRBJ2-7, the V gene TRBV11-2, with 8 bases fitting TRBD2. CDR3 length equals 17 residues. Germline trimming cut 1 base from V and 0 bases from J; bases unmatched to any gene: 8. CDR1 SGHAT and CDR2 FQNNGV come from the germline V gene. CDR3 residues: CASSLGISGKSSYEQYF. The CDR3 coding sequence is TGTGCCAGCAGCTTAGGGATTAGCGGGAAGAGCTCCTACGAGCAGTACTTC.

The chain combines TRBV18 with TRBJ2-5, with 12 nucleotides matching TRBD1. Per the germline V gene, CDR1 is KGHSH and CDR2 is LQKENI. V shed 1 base, J shed 5 bases, and the junction held 5 bases outside the gene matches. The CDR3 is made up of 16 amino acids. In nucleotides, the CDR3 is TGTGCCAGCTCACCACTGGGACAGGGGGCTTTGGAGACCCAGTACTTC. Amino acid sequence: CASSPLGQGALETQYF.

With respect to this clonotype: No conserved phenylalanine or tryptophan is present at the end of the CDR3, so a read error is the likely explanation. V and J are TRBV11-2 and TRBJ2-2; TRBD2 aligns across 11 bases. J lost 7 bases, V lost 6 bases, and 7 bases had no gene match. In germline, CDR1 is SGHAT, CDR2 FQNNGV. CDR3 length equals 15 residues. CDR3 residues: CASRPRLAGLGELFS. CDR3 in DNA: TGTGCCAGCAGACCGCGACTAGCGGGACTCGGGGAGCTGTTTTCT.

This rearrangement joins TRBV7-3 to TRBJ2-7; TRBD1 or TRBD2 may be the D gene (6 bases each). Trimming pared 6 bases from V and 4 bases from J, leaving 19 bases between. This CDR3 region has 15 residues. Germline CDR1 is SGHTA and CDR2 is FQGTGA. Written as DNA, the CDR3 is TGTGCCAGCAGTTTTACGGGGGCAGGATCGTACGAGCAGTACTTC. As protein: CASSFTGAGSYEQYF.

This clonotype came up a few times. The chain is built from TRBV14 and TRBJ2-5; unclear D gene. Germline V CDR1 and CDR2: SGHDN, FVKESK. V lost 0 bases and J 2 bases, leaving 4 bases between the germline ends. The CDR3 is 13 amino acids. CDR3 nucleotides: TGTGCCAGCAGCCAAGATAAACAAGAGACCCAGTACTTC. Amino acid sequence: CASSQDKQETQYF.

In its sample, this clonotype was seen many times. This chain uses TRBV7-6 with TRBJ2-6; D uncertain. Germline values: CDR1 SGHVS, CDR2 FNYEAQ. The CDR3 totals 15 residues. Trimming shortened V by 5 bases and J by 4 bases, and 12 bases separated the two germline ends. The CDR3 DNA follows: TGTGCCAGCAGCACGCGTTACTCAGGGGCCAACGTCCTGACTTTC. Residues: CASSTRYSGANVLTF.

This clonotype appeared a few times. The rearrangement uses TRBV9 and TRBJ1-1; no clear D gene. The CDR3 loop spans 15 amino acids. Per the germline V gene, CDR1 is SGDLS and CDR2 is YYNGEE. V shed 4 bases and J shed 1 base, with 14 bases lying between them. DNA of the CDR3: TGTGCCAGCAGCCTAACGGACCGGGAGAACACTGAAGCTTTCTTT. Its translation: CASSLTDRENTEAFF.

This clonotype was seen ten or more times. The rearrangement links TRBV6-1 to TRBJ1-1; 8 bases are shared with TRBD1. J gave up 3 bases and V 7 bases, and 4 bases lay outside the gene matches. The CDR3 consists of 13 residues. CDR1 is MNHNS, CDR2 SASEGT, per germline. CDR3 loop: CASKKTGDTEAFF. The CDR3 bases are TGTGCCAGCAAGAAGACAGGGGACACTGAAGCTTTCTTT.

A few counts support this clonotype. The rearrangement uses TRBV7-9 and TRBJ1-1, with D unclear. V was trimmed by 5 bases and J by 1 base, leaving 14 bases between them. This CDR3 spans 15 amino acids. Looked up from germline, CDR1 is SEHNR and CDR2 is FQNEAQ (reference sequence). As DNA, the CDR3 is TGTGCCAGCAGCCTAAATTCGGTATCGAACACTGAAGCTTTCTTT. Amino acids: CASSLNSVSNTEAFF.

This clonotype was seen only a few times. This chain uses TRBV11-2 with TRBJ2-1; tentative D call: TRBD1 (6 bases). Trimming removed 5 bases at V and 7 bases at J, with 15 bases between. Germline assignment: CDR1 SGHAT and CDR2 FQNNGV. CDR3 length equals 14 residues. The CDR3 DNA reads TGTGCCAGCAGCCTAGGGGGTCTACATAATGAGCAGTTCTTC. This gives the protein CASSLGGLHNEQFF.

This clonotype was detected ten times or more. The V gene is TRBV12-5, the J gene TRBJ2-2; 8 bases agree with TRBD2. V lost 1 base and J lost 3; bases outside the gene matches: 4. The V gene's germline CDR1 is LGHNT and CDR2 FRNRAP. The CDR3 extends over 16 amino acids. CDR3 in amino acids: CASGLAAGGYTGELFF. CDR3 DNA: TGTGCTAGTGGTTTGGCGGCGGGAGGTTACACCGGGGAGCTGTTTTTT. The whole variable domain, filled in from reference TRBV12-5 and TRBJ2-2, reads DARVTQTPRHKVTEMGQEVTMRCQPILGHNTVFWYRQTMMQGLELLAYFRNRAPLDDSGMPKDRFSAEMPDATLATLKIQPSEPRDSAVYFCASGLAAGGYTGELFFGEGSRLTVL.

This clonotype is a singleton in its sample. V is TRBV9 and J is TRBJ2-2; D might be TRBD2 (5 bases). V was cut by 3 bases and J by 1 base, with 10 bases left in between. The germline gives CDR1 SGDLS, CDR2 YYNGEE. The CDR3 runs 15 residues. The CDR3 here is CASSDGELNTGELFF. Here the CDR3 DNA reads TGTGCCAGCAGCGACGGGGAGTTGAACACCGGGGAGCTGTTTTTT.

The chain has TRBV2 and TRBJ2-1, with D hard to call. The CDR3 covers 14 residues. Germline loops: CDR1 SNHLY, CDR2 FYNNEI. Trimming left V 6 bases short and J 7 bases short, with 16 bases between. The DNA for the CDR3 is TGTGCCAGCAGCTTTCGAGGACCTGGGAATGAGCAGTTCTTC. Residues: CASSFRGPGNEQFF.

The sample holds a few counts of this clonotype. The chain employs TRBV4-1 and TRBJ1-1; 7 bases line up with TRBD1. The germline gives CDR1 MGHRA, CDR2 YSYEKL. This CDR3 contains 15 residues. The V and J ends lost 2 bases and 3 bases, in that order; junction bases with no gene match: 6. The chain's CDR3 is CASSQHIQGDTEAFF. CDR3 sequence (DNA): TGCGCCAGCAGCCAACATATCCAGGGGGACACTGAAGCTTTCTTT.

This clonotype occurred a few times. The chain couples TRBV5-1 to TRBJ2-7; D is uncertain. The V end lost 2 bases, the J end lost 7 bases, and 13 bases lay between the germline ends. Germline V gene sequence: CDR1 SGHRS, CDR2 YFSETQ. This CDR3 spans 13 amino acids. The DNA of the CDR3 is TGCGCCAGCAGCTTAGACGACGGTTGGGAGCAGTACTTC. Amino acid sequence: CASSLDDGWEQYF.

For this clonotype: A much larger clonotype is one base distant, so this may be a read error. This rearrangement joins TRBV6-2 or TRBV6-3 to TRBJ2-5; TRBD2 agrees at 10 bases. V shed 2 bases, J shed 1 base, and the junction held 4 bases outside the gene matches. The CDR3 is 16 amino acids. Germline loops: CDR1 MNHEY, CDR2 SVGEGT. The CDR3 spells CASSYPGLAVQETQYF. CDR3 DNA sequence: TGTGCCAGCAGTTACCCAGGACTAGCGGTCCAAGAGACCCAGTACTTC.